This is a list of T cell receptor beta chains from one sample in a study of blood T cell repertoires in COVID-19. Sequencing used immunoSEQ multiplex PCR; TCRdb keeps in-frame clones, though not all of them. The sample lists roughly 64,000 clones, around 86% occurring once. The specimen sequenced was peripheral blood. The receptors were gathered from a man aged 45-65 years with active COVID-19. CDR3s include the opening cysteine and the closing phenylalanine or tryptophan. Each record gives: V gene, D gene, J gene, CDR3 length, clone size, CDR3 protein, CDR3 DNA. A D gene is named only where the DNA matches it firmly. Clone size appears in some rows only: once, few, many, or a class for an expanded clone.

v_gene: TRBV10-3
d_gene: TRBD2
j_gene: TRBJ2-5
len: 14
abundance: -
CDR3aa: CAISDLVAGETQYF
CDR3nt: TGTGCCATCAGCGACTTGGTAGCGGGGGAGACCCAGTACTTC

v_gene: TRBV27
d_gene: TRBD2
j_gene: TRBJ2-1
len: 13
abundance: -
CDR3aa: CASRLAPYNEQFF
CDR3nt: TGTGCCAGCAGACTAGCGCCCTACAATGAGCAGTTCTTC

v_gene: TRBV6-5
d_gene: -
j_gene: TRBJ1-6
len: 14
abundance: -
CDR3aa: CASRGEGGARALHF
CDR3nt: TGTGCCAGCAGAGGTGAAGGGGGTGCCCGGGCCCTCCACTTT

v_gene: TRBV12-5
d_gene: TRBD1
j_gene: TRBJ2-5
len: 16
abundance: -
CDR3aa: CASGLVLPRGRETQYF
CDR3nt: TGTGCTAGTGGTTTGGTACTCCCCAGGGGGCGGGAGACCCAGTACTTC

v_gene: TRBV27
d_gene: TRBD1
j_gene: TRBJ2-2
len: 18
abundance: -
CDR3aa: CASSLRDRGPRDTGELFF
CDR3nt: TGTGCCAGCAGTCTCCGGGACAGGGGGCCTAGGGACACCGGGGAGCTGTTTTTT

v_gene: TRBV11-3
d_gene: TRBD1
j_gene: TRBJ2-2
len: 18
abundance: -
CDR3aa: CASSRLGDRGENTGELFF
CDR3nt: TGTGCCAGCAGCCGCCTTGGGGACAGGGGCGAAAACACCGGGGAGCTGTTTTTT

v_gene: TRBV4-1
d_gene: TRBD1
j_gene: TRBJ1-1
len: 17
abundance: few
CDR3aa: CASSHETGPRMNTEAFF
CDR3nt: TGCGCCAGCAGCCACGAGACAGGGCCCCGAATGAACACTGAAGCTTTCTTT

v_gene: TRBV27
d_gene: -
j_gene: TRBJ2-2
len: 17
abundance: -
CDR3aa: CASSLWAPGQNTGELFF
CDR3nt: TGTGCCAGCAGTTTATGGGCTCCGGGACAGAACACCGGGGAGCTGTTTTTT

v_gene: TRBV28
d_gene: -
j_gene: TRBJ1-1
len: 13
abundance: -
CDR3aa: CASSFLDSAEAFF
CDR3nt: TGTGCCAGCAGTTTTTTGGACAGCGCTGAAGCTTTCTTT

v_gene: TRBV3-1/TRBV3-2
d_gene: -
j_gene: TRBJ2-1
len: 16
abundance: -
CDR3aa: CASSRRLVSSYNEQFF
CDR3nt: TGTGCCAGCAGCCGTCGACTAGTGAGCTCCTACAATGAGCAGTTCTTC

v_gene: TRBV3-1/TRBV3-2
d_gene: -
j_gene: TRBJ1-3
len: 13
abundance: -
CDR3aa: CASSQDRQHTIYF
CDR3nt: TGTGCCAGCAGCCAAGATCGACAACACACCATATATTTT

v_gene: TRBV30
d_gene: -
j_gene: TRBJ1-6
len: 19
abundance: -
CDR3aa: CAWSVTRPGFKGHNSPLHF
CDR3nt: TGTGCCTGGAGTGTAACACGCCCAGGCTTTAAGGGGCATAATTCACCCCTCCACTTT

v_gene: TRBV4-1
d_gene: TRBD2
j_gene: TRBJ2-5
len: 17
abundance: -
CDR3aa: CASSQDLPAGGQETQYF
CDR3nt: TGCGCCAGCAGCCAAGATCTTCCAGCGGGGGGCCAAGAGACCCAGTACTTC

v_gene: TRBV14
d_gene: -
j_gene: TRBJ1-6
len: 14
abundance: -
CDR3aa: CASSQERRNSPLHF
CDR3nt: TGTGCCAGCAGCCAAGAACGGCGGAATTCACCCCTCCACTTT

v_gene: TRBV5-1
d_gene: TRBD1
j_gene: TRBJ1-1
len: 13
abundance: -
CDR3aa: CASTLEGATEAFF
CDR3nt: TGCGCCAGCACACTCGAGGGGGCTACTGAAGCTTTCTTT

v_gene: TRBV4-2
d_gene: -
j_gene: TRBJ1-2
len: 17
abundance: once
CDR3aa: CASSQDPGTGEEGGYTF
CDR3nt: TGTGCCAGCAGCCAAGACCCGGGTACGGGGGAGGAGGGTGGCTACACCTTC

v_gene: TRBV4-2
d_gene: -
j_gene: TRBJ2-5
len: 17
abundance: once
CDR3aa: CASSHRGPSDGGETQYF
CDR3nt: TGTGCCAGCAGCCATAGGGGGCCTAGTGACGGGGGAGAGACCCAGTACTTC

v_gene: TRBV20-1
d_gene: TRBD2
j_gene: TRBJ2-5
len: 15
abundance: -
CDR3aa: CSASTTSGSKETQYF
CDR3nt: TGCAGTGCTAGTACGACTAGCGGGAGCAAAGAGACCCAGTACTTC

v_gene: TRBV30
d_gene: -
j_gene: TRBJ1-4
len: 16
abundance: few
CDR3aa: CAWGGRVWQANEKLFF
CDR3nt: TGTGCCTGGGGAGGCAGGGTTTGGCAGGCTAATGAAAAACTGTTTTTT

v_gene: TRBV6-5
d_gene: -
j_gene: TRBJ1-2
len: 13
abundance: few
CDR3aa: CASRPTVNYGYTF
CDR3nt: TGTGCCAGCAGACCGACAGTTAACTATGGCTACACCTTC

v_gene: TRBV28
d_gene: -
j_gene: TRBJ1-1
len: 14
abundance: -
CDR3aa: CASSSPSFKTEAFF
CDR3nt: TGTGCCAGCAGTTCCCCCAGTTTTAAAACTGAAGCTTTCTTT

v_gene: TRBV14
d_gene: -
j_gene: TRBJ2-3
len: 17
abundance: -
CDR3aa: CASSTETGTFSTDTQYF
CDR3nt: TGTGCCAGCAGCACAGAAACCGGGACTTTCAGCACAGATACGCAGTATTTT

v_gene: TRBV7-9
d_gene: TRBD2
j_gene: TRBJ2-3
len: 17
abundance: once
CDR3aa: CASSHWKRERVADTQYF
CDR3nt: TGTGCCAGCAGCCACTGGAAGCGGGAGAGGGTGGCAGATACGCAGTATTTT

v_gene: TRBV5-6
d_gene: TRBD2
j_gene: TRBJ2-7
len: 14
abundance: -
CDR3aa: CASSLVASGRGPRF
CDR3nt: TGTGCCAGCAGCTTGGTGGCTAGCGGGAGAGGCCCCCGATTC

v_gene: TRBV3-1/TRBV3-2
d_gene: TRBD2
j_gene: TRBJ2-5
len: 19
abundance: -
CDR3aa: CASSQVTSGLAGYRETQYF
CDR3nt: TGTGCCAGCAGCCAAGTCACGTCGGGACTAGCGGGGTATCGAGAGACCCAGTACTTC

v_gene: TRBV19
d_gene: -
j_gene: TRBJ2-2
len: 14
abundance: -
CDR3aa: CASSRGYNTGELFF
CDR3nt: TGTGCCAGTAGTCGGGGGTATAACACCGGGGAGCTGTTTTTT

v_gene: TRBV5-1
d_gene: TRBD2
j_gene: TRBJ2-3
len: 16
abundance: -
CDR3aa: CASSPGLAGGRDTQYF
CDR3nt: TGCGCCAGCAGCCCGGGACTAGCGGGAGGAAGAGATACGCAGTATTTT

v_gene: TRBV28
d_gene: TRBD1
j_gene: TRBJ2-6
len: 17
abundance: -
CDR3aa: CASSPDRGRYGANVLTF
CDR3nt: TGTGCCAGCAGTCCGGACAGGGGAAGGTACGGGGCCAACGTCCTGACTTTC

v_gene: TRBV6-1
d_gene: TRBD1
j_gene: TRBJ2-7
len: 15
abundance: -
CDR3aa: CASSEASGGSYEQYF
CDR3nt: TGTGCCAGCAGTGAAGCGTCAGGGGGCTCCTACGAGCAGTACTTC

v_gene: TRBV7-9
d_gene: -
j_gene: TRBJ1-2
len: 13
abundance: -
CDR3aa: CASSSREGYGYTF
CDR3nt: TGTGCCAGCAGTTCGAGGGAGGGCTATGGCTACACCTTC

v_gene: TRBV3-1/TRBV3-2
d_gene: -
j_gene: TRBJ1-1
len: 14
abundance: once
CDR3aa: CASSQDLSGGEAFF
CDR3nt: TGTGCCAGCAGCCAAGATCTATCCGGGGGTGAAGCTTTCTTT

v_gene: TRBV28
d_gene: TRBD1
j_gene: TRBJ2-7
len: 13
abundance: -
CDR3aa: CASSLGTASRQYF
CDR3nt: TGTGCCAGCAGTTTGGGGACAGCCTCCAGGCAGTACTTC

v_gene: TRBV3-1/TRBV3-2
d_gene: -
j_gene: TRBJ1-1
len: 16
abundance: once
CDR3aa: CASSRGETLRNTEAFF
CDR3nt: TGTGCCAGCAGCCGCGGGGAAACCCTTAGGAACACTGAAGCTTTCTTT

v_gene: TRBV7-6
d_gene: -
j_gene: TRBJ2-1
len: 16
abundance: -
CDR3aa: CASSPRIQGTRNEQFF
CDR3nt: TGTGCCAGCAGCCCTAGGATACAGGGAACCCGCAATGAGCAGTTCTTC

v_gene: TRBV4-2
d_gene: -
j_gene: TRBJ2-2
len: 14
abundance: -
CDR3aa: CASSQTRGTGELFF
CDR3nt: TGTGCCAGCAGCCAGACTCGGGGTACCGGGGAGCTGTTTTTT

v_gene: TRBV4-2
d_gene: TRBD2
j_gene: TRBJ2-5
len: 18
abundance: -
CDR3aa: CASSQDPIGREGRETQYF
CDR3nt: TGTGCCAGCAGCCAAGATCCTATAGGGCGGGAGGGAAGGGAGACCCAGTACTTC

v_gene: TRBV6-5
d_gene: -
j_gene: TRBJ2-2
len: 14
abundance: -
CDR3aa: CASRETPNTGELFF
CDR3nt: TGTGCCAGCAGGGAGACTCCGAACACCGGGGAGCTGTTTTTT

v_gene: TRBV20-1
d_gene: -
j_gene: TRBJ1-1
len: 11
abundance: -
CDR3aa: CSASPTGEAFF
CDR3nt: TGCAGTGCTAGCCCAACAGGGGAAGCTTTCTTT

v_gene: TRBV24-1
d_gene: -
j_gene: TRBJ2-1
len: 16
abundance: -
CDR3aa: CATSDPGSTPYNEQFF
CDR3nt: TGTGCCACCTCAGACCCCGGGAGTACCCCCTACAATGAGCAGTTCTTC

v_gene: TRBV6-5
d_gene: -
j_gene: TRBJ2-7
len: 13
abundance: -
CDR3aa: CASSKTGNYEQYF
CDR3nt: TGTGCCAGCAGCAAGACAGGAAACTACGAGCAGTACTTC

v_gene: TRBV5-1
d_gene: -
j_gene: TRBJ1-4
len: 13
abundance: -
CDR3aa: CASSTERNEKLFF
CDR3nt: TGCGCCAGTTCGACGGAGCGTAATGAAAAACTGTTTTTT

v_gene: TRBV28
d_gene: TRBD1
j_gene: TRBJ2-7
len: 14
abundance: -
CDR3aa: CASSGTGRSYEQYF
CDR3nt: TGTGCCAGCAGTGGGACAGGACGCTCCTACGAGCAGTACTTC

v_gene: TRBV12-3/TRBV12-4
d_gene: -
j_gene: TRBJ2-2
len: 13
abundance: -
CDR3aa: CASSTNRGGELFF
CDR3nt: TGTGCCAGCAGTACCAACCGGGGGGGGGAGCTGTTTTTT

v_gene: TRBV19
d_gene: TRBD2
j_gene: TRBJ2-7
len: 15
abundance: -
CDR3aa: CASSHRLAGGYEQYF
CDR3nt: TGTGCCAGTAGCCATAGACTAGCGGGAGGATACGAGCAGTACTTC

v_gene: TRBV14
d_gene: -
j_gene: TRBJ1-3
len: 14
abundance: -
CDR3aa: CASNQWGAGNTIYF
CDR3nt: TGTGCCAGCAACCAGTGGGGGGCTGGAAACACCATATATTTT

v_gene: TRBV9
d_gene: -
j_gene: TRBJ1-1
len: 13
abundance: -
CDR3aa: CASSALLNTEAFF
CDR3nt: TGTGCCAGCAGCGCCCTGTTGAACACTGAAGCTTTCTTT

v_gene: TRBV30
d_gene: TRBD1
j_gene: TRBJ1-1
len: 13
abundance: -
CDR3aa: CAWSRQGNTEAFF
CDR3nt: TGTGCCTGGAGCCGACAGGGGAACACTGAAGCTTTCTTT

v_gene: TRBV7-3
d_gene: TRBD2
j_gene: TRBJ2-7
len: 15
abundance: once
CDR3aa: CASSNLAGGRGEQYF
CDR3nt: TGTGCCAGCAGCAACCTAGCGGGGGGGCGCGGCGAGCAGTACTTC